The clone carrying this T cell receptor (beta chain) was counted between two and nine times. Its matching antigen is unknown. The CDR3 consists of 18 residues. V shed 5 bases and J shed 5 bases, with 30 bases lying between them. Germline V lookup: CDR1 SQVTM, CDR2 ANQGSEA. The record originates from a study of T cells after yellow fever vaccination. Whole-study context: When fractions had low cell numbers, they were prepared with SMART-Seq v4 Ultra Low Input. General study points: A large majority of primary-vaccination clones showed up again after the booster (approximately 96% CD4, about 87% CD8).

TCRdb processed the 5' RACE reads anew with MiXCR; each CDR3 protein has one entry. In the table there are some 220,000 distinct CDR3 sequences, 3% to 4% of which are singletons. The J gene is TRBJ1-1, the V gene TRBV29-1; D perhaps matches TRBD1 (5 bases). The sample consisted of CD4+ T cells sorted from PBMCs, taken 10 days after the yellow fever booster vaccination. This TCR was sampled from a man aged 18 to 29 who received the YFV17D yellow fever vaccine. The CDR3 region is CSVFPVRGDGLPGTEAFF. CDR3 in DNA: TGCAGCGTTTTTCCCGTAAGAGGGGACGGGCTCCCTGGGACTGAAGCTTTCTTT. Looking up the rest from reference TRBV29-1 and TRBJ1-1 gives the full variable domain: SAVISQKPSRDICQRGTSLTIQCQVDSQVTMMFWYRQQPGQSLTLIATANQGSEATYESGFVIDKFPISRPNLTFSTLTVSNMSPEDSSIYLCSVFPVRGDGLPGTEAFFGQGTRLTVV.